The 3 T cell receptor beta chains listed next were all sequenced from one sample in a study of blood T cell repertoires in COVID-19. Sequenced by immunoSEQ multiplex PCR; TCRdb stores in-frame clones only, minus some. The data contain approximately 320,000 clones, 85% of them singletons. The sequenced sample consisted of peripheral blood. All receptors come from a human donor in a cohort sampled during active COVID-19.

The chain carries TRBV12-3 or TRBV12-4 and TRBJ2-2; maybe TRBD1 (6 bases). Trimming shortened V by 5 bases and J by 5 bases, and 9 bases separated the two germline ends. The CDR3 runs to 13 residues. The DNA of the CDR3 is TGTGCCAGCAGTATGACAGGAACCGGGGAGCTGTTTTTT. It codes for CASSMTGTGELFF.

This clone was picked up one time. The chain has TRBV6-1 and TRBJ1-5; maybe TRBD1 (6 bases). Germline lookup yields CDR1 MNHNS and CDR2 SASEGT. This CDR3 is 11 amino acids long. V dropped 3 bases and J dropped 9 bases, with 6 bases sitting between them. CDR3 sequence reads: CASSEDRPQHF. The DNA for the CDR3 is TGTGCCAGCAGTGAGGACAGGCCCCAGCATTTT.

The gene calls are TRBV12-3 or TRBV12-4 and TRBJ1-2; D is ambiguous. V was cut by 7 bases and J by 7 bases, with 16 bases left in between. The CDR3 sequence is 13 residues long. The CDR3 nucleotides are TGTGCCAGCACCCGTTTAGACATCCCTGGCTACACCTTC. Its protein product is CASTRLDIPGYTF.